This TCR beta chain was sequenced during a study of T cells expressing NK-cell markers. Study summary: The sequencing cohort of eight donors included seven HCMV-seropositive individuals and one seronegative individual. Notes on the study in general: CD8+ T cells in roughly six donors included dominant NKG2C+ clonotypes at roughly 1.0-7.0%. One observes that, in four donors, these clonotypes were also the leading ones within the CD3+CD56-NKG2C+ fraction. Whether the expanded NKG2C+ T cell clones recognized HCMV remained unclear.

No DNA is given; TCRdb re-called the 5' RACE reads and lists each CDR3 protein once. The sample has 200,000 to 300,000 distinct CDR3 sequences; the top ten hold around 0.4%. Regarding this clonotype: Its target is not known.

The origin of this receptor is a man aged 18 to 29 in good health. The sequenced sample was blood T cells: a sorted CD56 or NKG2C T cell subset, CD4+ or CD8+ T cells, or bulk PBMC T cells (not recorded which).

CDR3 region: CATSGILAGTDTQYF. This chain joins TRBV24-1 and TRBJ2-3; TCRdb reports TRBD2, a call that lacks DNA to check it against. CDR1 is KGHDR, CDR2 SFDVKD, per germline. The CDR3 is made up of 15 amino acids.